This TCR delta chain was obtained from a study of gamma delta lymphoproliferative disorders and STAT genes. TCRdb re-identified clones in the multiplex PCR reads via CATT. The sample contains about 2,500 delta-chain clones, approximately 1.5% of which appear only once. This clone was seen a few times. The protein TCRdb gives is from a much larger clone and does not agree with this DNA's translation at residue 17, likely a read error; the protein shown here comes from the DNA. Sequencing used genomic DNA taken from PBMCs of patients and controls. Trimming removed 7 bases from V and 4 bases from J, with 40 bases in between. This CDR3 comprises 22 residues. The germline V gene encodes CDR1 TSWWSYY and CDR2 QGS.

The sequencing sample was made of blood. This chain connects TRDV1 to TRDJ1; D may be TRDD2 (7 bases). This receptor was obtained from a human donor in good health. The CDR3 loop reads CALAPSFFPGIRVDPYIDKLIF. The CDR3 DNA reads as TGTGCTCTTGCCCCTTCCTTTTTTCCGGGGATTAGGGTGGACCCTTACATCGATAAACTCATCTTT.